The sequence of this T cell receptor (beta chain) was determined in a study of cytomegalovirus exposure and HLA in healthy donors. Findings and limits, study-wide: Several of the most significant clusters appeared, in a later analysis, to be linked to common viral pathogens.

It was with 60 Vbeta and 13 Jbeta primers that the PCR ran. The data were produced by immunoSEQ multiplex PCR, yet TCRdb's version contains in-frame clones alone and is incomplete. The sample shows 150,000 to 200,000 clones, about 81% of them seen only once. Unrecorded immune exposures were likely, despite nominal health at sampling. CDR1 is SGHAT and CDR2 is FQNNGV in the germline V gene. The CDR3 has 15 amino acids, counting both end residues. Note on this clone: Antigen: not known. No DNA is shown, since the ends of the CDR3 on it are uncertain; the CDR3 is the one TCRdb lists.

The specimen was PBMCs. The gene calls are TRBV11-2 and TRBJ1-4. The TCR originated in a girl between 5 and 17 years old in good health and CMV-seropositive. This CDR3 is CASSLGSVRGEKLFF.